This T cell receptor beta chain was sequenced for a study of TIL therapy for anti-PD-1-resistant metastatic lung cancer (dated by TCRdb to 2020 to 2022). Broadly, across the study: Tumors were collected before any PD-1/PD-L1 blockade, after which patients were given nivolumab, and patients who progressed were given lymphodepletion, an infusion of expanded TIL and IL-2. Across the cohort, whole-exome sequencing showed a median non-synonymous tumor mutation burden of around 1.4 mutations per megabase. Most of the cohort had lung adenocarcinoma, including a few EGFR-mutant tumors and two ALK-rearranged tumors, and half of the patients were either current or former smokers. Clonotypes were tracked across tumor, expanded TIL product and serial blood samples by T cell receptor beta sequencing of tumor and peripheral blood. Among the enrolled patients, the median age was approximately 49 years (range roughly 35-80), and the median tumor PD-L1 proportion score was around 6%. Findings and caveats that apply to the study as a whole: Because the cohort was highly selected, with more treatment-naive, never-smoker and oncogene-addicted patients than is typical, generalizability is limited. Clonotypes from the infused TIL partially replaced the baseline peripheral repertoire and then declined over months, and persistence showed no apparent association with response. The study protocol defined all tumor marker inferences as exploratory.

Looking up the germline V gene yields CDR1 SGHRS and CDR2 YFSETQ. V and J are trimmed by 2 bases and 3 bases, and the gene matches miss 1 base of the junction. CDR3 length: 14 amino acids, cysteine to phenylalanine. Of all the DNA, just the CDR3 is kept, 42 bases in frame from base 1. The immunoSEQ v3 hsTCRB kit was used to amplify TCR beta CDR3 regions from genomic DNA through bias-controlled multiplex PCR. TCR libraries were sequenced on an Illumina NextSeq 500 to 1.5 million to 2 million read pairs for survey level or about 5-6.5 million for deep level. The original methods were these. The immunoSEQ Analyzer software assigned V, D and J genes, filtered out non-productive sequences, and reported clonality. Repertoires were compared using productive Simpson clonality and Morisita overlap index of productive TRB rearrangements between infused TIL and blood. Absolute clonotype counts in blood were estimated by multiplying the lymphocyte count by the CD3+ fraction and by the productive frequency of the clone. The table was pulled from immuneACCESS by TCRdb, which kept in-frame rearrangements only. Such tables lose some clones; where checked, under half of the loss comes from unresolved V genes, and the rest has no known cause. D and trimming were read from the DNA, whereas the V and J calls and clone size are those reported in that table. Counted in this sample were under 70,000 clones; around four fifths of them appeared once. The biggest ten clones account for 1.5% to 2% of the sample.

A remark on this clone: Its antigen is still unknown. No per-base quality is available; no much larger clone lies one base away.

What the time point label conveys for this sample: pre-treatment sample, taken before nivolumab and TIL therapy. A phase I trial run at two centers enrolled adults with stage 4 NSCLC between 2017 and January 2020. Samples were obtained from a single-arm, open-label phase I trial in which tumor-infiltrating lymphocyte therapy with nivolumab was evaluated in advanced non-small cell lung cancer. Blood mononuclear cells were isolated from EDTA tubes by Ficoll gradient and were snap-frozen as pellets, and DNA was extracted with a Qiagen mini-prep kit. The sequence came from a person between 30 and 80 years old with non-small cell lung cancer. Sequences were derived from blood, sampled at baseline. This chain joins TRBV5-1 to TRBJ2-2; the central 7 bases match TRBD1. The base sequence is TGCGCCAGCAGCTTAACAGGGGACACCGGGGAGCTGTTTTTT. It translates to CASSLTGDTGELFF.